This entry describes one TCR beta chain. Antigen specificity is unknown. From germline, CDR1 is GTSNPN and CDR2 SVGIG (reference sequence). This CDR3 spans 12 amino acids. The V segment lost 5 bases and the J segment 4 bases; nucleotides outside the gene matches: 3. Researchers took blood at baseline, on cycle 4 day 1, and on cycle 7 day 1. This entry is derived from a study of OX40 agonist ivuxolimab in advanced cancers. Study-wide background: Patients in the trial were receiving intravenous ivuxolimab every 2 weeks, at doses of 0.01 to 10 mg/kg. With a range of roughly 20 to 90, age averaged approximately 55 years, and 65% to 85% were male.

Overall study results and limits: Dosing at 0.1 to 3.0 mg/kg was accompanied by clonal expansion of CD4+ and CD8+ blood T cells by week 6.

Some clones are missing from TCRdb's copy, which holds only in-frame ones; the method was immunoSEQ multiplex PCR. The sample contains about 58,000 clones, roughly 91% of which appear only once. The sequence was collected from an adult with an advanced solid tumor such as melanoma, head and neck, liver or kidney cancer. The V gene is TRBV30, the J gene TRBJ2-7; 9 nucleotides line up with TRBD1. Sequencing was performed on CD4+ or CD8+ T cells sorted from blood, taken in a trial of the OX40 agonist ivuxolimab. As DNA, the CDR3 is TGTGCCTGGGGACAGGGGCGGTACGAGCAGTACTTC. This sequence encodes CAWGQGRYEQYF.